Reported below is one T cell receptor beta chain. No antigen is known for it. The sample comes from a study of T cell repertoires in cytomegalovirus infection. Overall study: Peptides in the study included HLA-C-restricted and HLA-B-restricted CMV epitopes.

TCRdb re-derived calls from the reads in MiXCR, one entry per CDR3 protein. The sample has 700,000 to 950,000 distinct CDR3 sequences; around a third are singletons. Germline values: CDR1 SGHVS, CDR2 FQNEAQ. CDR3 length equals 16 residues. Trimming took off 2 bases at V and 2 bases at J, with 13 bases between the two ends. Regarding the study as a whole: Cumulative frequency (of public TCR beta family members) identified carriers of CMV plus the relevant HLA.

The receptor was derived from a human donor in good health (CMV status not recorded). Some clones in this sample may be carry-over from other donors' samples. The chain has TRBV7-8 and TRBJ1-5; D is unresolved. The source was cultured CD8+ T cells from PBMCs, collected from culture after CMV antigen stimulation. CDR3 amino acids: CASSLKSASGNQPQHF. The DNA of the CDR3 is TGTGCCAGCAGCTTAAAGTCAGCTAGCGGCAATCAGCCCCAGCATTTT.